The 26 T cell receptor beta chains in this list originate from one sample, sequenced in a study of T cells after posttransplantation cyclophosphamide. Sequenced by immunoSEQ multiplex PCR; TCRdb stores in-frame clones only, minus some. The sample yields about 18,000 clones, 83% seen once. Material: memory CD4+ T cells sorted from blood. These receptors all come from a young man in good health and a related stem cell transplant donor.

This chain links TRBV19 with TRBJ1-2, with D possibly TRBD1 on 6 matching bases. Germline V CDR1 and CDR2: LNHDA, SQIVND (reference sequence). The CDR3 length is 14 residues. The ends were cut back, 5 bases at V and 9 bases at J, with 19 bases in the middle. In DNA form, the CDR3 reads TGTGCCAGTAGTCCTCAGGACAGAGGGAGCAGCTACACCTTC. Its protein product is CASSPQDRGSSYTF.

The chain recombines TRBV27 with TRBJ2-7, with D perhaps TRBD1 (6 bases). The V end lost 6 bases, the J end lost 2 bases, and 14 bases lay between the germline ends. The CDR3 runs 14 residues. Germline values: CDR1 MNHEY, CDR2 SMNVEV (reference sequence). CDR3 region: CASSLRRGPYEQYF. In DNA form, the CDR3 reads TGTGCCAGCAGCCTTCGCAGGGGCCCCTACGAGCAGTACTTC.

In its sample, this clone was seen a few times. The chain links TRBV2 to TRBJ1-3; D is ambiguous. Trimming took 7 bases from V and 3 from J, leaving 13 bases between them. CDR3 length: 14 residues. Germline V gene data show CDR1 as SNHLY and CDR2 as FYNNEI. In DNA form, the CDR3 reads TGTGCCAGCACCTCGGGTGGTAGTGGAAACACCATATATTTT. It yields the protein CASTSGGSGNTIYF.

The chain couples TRBV29-1 to TRBJ1-1, with D hard to call. CDR1 is SQVTM, CDR2 ANQGSEA, per germline. The CDR3 is made up of 11 amino acids. Trimming left V 4 bases short and J 6 bases short, with 9 bases between. The CDR3 nucleotides read TGCAGCGTTGCTGAGAGCGCTGAAGCTTTCTTT. Translating it yields CSVAESAEAFF.

The chain links TRBV27 to TRBJ2-2, with 12 bases identical to TRBD2. CDR1 is MNHEY, CDR2 SMNVEV, per germline (reference sequence). The CDR3 contains 15 residues. V lost 8 bases to trimming and J lost 3 bases; unmatched junction nucleotides: 4. The CDR3, as DNA: TGTGCCAGCCTGACTAGCGGGGGTCACACCGGGGAGCTGTTTTTT. This sequence encodes CASLTSGGHTGELFF.

The V call is TRBV29-1, the J call TRBJ1-1; TRBD1 matches 8 bases. CDR3 length: 13 residues. Trimming removed 7 bases from V and 0 bases from J; junction bases left unmatched: 4. Germline CDR1 reads SQVTM; CDR2 reads ANQGSEA. The DNA of the CDR3 is TGCAGCGGATACAGGGGGGTGAACACTGAAGCTTTCTTT. Its protein is CSGYRGVNTEAFF.

This sequence joins TRBV5-4 and TRBJ1-6; 8 positions match TRBD1. Germline V gene data show CDR1 as SGHNT and CDR2 as YYREEE (reference sequence). This CDR3 region has 14 residues. V lost 3 bases, J lost 10 bases, and 6 bases stayed unmatched. CDR3 region: CASSSPGGISPLHF. CDR3 coding DNA: TGTGCCAGCAGCTCCCCAGGGGGCATCTCACCCCTCCACTTT.

This clone showed up just a few times. The chain combines TRBV5-1 with TRBJ1-4; 7 bases agree with TRBD1. V trimming: 0 bases; J trimming: 10 bases; junction bases outside the gene matches: 6. The CDR3 consists of 14 residues. Germline-derived CDR1 and CDR2 are SGHRS and YFSETQ. The CDR3 sequence: CASSLEQGSVKLFF. CDR3 bases: TGCGCCAGCAGCTTGGAACAGGGGTCCGTAAAACTGTTTTTT.

The V and J genes are TRBV5-1 and TRBJ1-5; weak D call: TRBD1 (5 bases). The CDR3 has 17 residues. The V gene's germline CDR1 is SGHRS and CDR2 YFSETQ. Trimming took off 1 base at V and 0 bases at J, with 14 bases between the two ends. CDR3 in DNA: TGCGCCAGCAGCTTGTCTCCGGCAGGGATTAGCAATCAGCCCCAGCATTTT. It is translated as CASSLSPAGISNQPQHF.

The chain carries TRBV6-5 and TRBJ1-3; the D gene is possibly TRBD1 (6 bases). The CDR3 has 14 residues. V dropped 7 bases and J dropped 0 bases, with 10 bases sitting between them. Germline loops: CDR1 MNHEY, CDR2 SVGAGI. The CDR3 DNA follows: TGTGCCAGCAAAAGGGGGAGCTCTGGAAACACCATATATTTT. Translated: CASKRGSSGNTIYF.

The chain combines TRBV7-2 with TRBJ2-1; D is undetermined. The germline CDR1 and CDR2 sequences are SGHTA and FQGNSA. The CDR3 sequence is 14 residues long. V dropped 4 bases and J dropped 1 base, with 8 bases sitting between them. CDR3 nucleotide sequence: TGTGCCAGCAGCTCTACCCCATCCTACAATGAGCAGTTCTTC. It codes for CASSSTPSYNEQFF.

This chain joins TRBV2 and TRBJ2-2; no reliable D call. The germline gives CDR1 SNHLY, CDR2 FYNNEI. The germline V and J ends were trimmed by 5 bases and 8 bases, with 12 bases remaining between them. This CDR3 contains 13 residues. The CDR3 bases are TGTGCCAGCAGTCCGACTCCTGAGGGGGAGCTGTTTTTT. It specifies CASSPTPEGELFF. Variable domain in full (rest from reference TRBV2 and TRBJ2-2): EPEVTQTPSHQVTQMGQEVILRCVPISNHLYFYWYRQILGQKVEFLVSFYNNEISEKSEIFDDQFSVERPDGSNFTLKIRSTKLEDSAMYFCASSPTPEGELFFGEGSRLTVL.

This clone has just a few counts. CDR3 DNA sequence: TGTGCCATCAGGGATGCTAGCGGGGAGAATTGGTACTTC. This encodes CAIRDASGENWYF. This chain connects TRBV10-3 to TRBJ2-7, with 9 bases that match TRBD2. Germline trimming cut 6 bases from V and 12 bases from J; bases unmatched to any gene: 12. Per the germline V gene, CDR1 is ENHRY and CDR2 is SYGVKD. This CDR3 region has 13 residues.

V gene TRBV29-1 combines with J gene TRBJ2-1, with 10 bases that match TRBD2. V lost 6 bases to trimming and J lost 4 bases; unmatched junction nucleotides: 3. Looked up from germline, CDR1 is SQVTM and CDR2 is ANQGSEA. The CDR3 consists of 13 residues. The CDR3 loop is CSVPGLAYNEQFF. As DNA, the CDR3 is TGCAGCGTCCCGGGACTAGCGTACAATGAGCAGTTCTTC.

J is TRBJ1-4 and V is TRBV5-4; the D is unclear. There are 13 residues in the CDR3. Per the germline V gene, CDR1 is SGHNT and CDR2 is YYREEE (reference sequence). V lost 0 bases, J lost 5 bases, and 5 bases lay in between. In DNA, the CDR3 is TGTGCCAGCAGCTTGGCAATCAATGAAAAACTGTTTTTT. Its translation is CASSLAINEKLFF.

This clone was counted between two and nine times. The V gene is TRBV19, the J gene TRBJ1-4; 8 bases are shared with TRBD1. Germline V CDR1 and CDR2: LNHDA, SQIVND (reference sequence). The CDR3 is 14 residues long. The trim removed 6 bases at V and 6 bases at J, leaving 6 bases unmatched. CDR3 amino acids: CASSYRGGDEKLFF. CDR3 DNA: TGTGCCAGTAGCTACAGGGGGGGAGATGAAAAACTGTTTTTT.

This clone occurred once. The chain uses TRBV14 and TRBJ2-2; 9 bases are a match to TRBD1. Germline-derived CDR1 and CDR2 are SGHDN and FVKESK. This CDR3 contains 21 residues. V dropped 1 base and J dropped 4; count of bases not matched to a gene: 19. This CDR3 reads CASSQGVARTGVTLGTGELFF. The CDR3, as DNA: TGTGCCAGCAGCCAAGGTGTGGCCAGGACAGGGGTTACCTTGGGCACCGGGGAGCTGTTTTTT. Using reference TRBV14 and TRBJ2-2 for the parts outside the CDR3, the full variable domain is EAGVTQFPSHSVIEKGQTVTLRCDPISGHDNLYWYRRVMGKEIKFLLHFVKESKQDESGMPNNRFLAERTGGTYSTLKVQPAELEDSGVYFCASSQGVARTGVTLGTGELFFGEGSRLTVL.

The chain uses TRBV7-2 and TRBJ1-1, with TRBD1 matching 7 bases. The germline V gene encodes CDR1 SGHTA and CDR2 FQGNSA. V was pared by 7 bases and J by 4 bases, with 12 bases of the junction left unmatched. CDR3 length: 15 amino acids. DNA for the CDR3: TGTGCCAGCACCATAAACACAGGGGTAGGCACTGAAGCTTTCTTT. It encodes CASTINTGVGTEAFF.

This chain uses TRBV7-9 with TRBJ2-3; D is unresolved. V was cut by 0 bases and J by 10 bases, with 14 bases left in between. This CDR3 is built from 14 residues. The germline V gene has CDR1 SEHNR and CDR2 FQNEAQ (reference sequence). DNA for the CDR3: TGTGCCAGCAGCTTAGCCGCCACAAGAGGTGCGCAGTATTTT. Amino acids: CASSLAATRGAQYF.

The CDR3 DNA sequence: TGCGCCAGCAGCCAAGGGACAGGGGGATACCAAGAGACCCAGTACTTC. Amino acids: CASSQGTGGYQETQYF. This chain links TRBV5-1 with TRBJ2-5, with 11 bases matching TRBD1. Germline values: CDR1 SGHRS, CDR2 YFSETQ. The CDR3 is 16 amino acids. The V and J ends lost 4 bases and 0 bases, in that order; junction bases with no gene match: 5.

CDR3 amino acids: CATIAGGLYNEQFF. In nucleotides, the CDR3 is TGTGCCACTATAGCGGGGGGCCTCTACAATGAGCAGTTCTTC. This chain joins TRBV19 and TRBJ2-1, with 10 bases lining up with TRBD2. In germline, CDR1 is LNHDA, CDR2 SQIVND (reference sequence). This CDR3 is 14 amino acids long. V lost 10 bases, J lost 3 bases, and 6 bases stayed unmatched. Complete variable domain (other parts from reference TRBV19 and TRBJ2-1): DGGITQSPKYLFRKEGQNVTLSCEQNLNHDAMYWYRQDPGQGLRLIYYSQIVNDFQKGDIAEGYSVSREKKESFPLTVTSAQKNPTAFYLCATIAGGLYNEQFFGPGTRLTVL.

V and J are TRBV14 and TRBJ1-6; 8 bases map to TRBD1. This CDR3 comprises 15 residues. Germline-derived CDR1 and CDR2 are SGHDN and FVKESK. The V and J ends lost 4 bases and 9 bases, in that order; junction bases with no gene match: 8. This chain's CDR3 is CASSPGQGIGSPLHF. CDR3 nucleotides: TGTGCCAGCAGCCCCGGACAGGGTATTGGTTCACCCCTCCACTTT.

The chain is built from TRBV6-5 and TRBJ1-2; 7 nucleotides match TRBD1. There are 14 residues in the CDR3. V was pared by 6 bases and J by 5 bases, with 9 bases of the junction left unmatched. Per the germline V gene, CDR1 is MNHEY and CDR2 is SVGAGI. The CDR3 DNA reads TGTGCCAGCAGCCTAGGGGGCAGGCTATATGGCTACACCTTC. It encodes CASSLGGRLYGYTF.

The count of this clone is one. The CDR3, as DNA: TGTGCCAGCAGCACGGGACGGCGGGGCCCTAACACTGAAGCTTTCTTT. Translating gives CASSTGRRGPNTEAFF. The chain carries TRBV7-9 and TRBJ1-1, with D possibly TRBD1 on 5 matching bases. Trimming removed 5 bases from V and 2 bases from J, with 18 bases in between. From germline, CDR1 is SEHNR and CDR2 FQNEAQ (reference sequence). This CDR3 has 16 amino acids.

This clone was observed a single time. This chain connects TRBV29-1 to TRBJ1-3; 8 bases match TRBD1. Germline CDR1 reads SQVTM; CDR2 reads ANQGSEA. There are 13 residues in the CDR3. After removal of 3 bases from V and 5 bases from J, the junction contained 3 bases not matched to a gene. The CDR3 region is CSVEDRVRNTIYF. The CDR3, as DNA: TGCAGCGTTGAGGACAGGGTACGAAACACCATATATTTT.

The chain couples TRBV6-1 to TRBJ1-2, with D perhaps TRBD1 (5 bases). The germline gives CDR1 MNHNS, CDR2 SASEGT. CDR3 length: 11 residues. The germline V and J ends were trimmed by 6 bases and 14 bases, with 16 bases remaining between them. The DNA for the CDR3 is TGTGCCAGCAGCCATCCTGAGGACAAAACCTTC. It translates to CASSHPEDKTF.